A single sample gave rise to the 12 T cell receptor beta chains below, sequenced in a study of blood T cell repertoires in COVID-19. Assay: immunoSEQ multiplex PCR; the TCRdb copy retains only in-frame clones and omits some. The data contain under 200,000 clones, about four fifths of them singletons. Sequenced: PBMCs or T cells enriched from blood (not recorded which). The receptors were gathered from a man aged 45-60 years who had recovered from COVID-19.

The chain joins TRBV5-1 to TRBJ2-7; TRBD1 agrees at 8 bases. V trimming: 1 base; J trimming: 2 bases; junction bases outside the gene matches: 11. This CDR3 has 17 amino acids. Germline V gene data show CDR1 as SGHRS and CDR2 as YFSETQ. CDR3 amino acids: CASSLLGAGTGPYEQYF. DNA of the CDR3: TGCGCCAGCAGCTTGTTAGGGGCCGGGACAGGTCCCTACGAGCAGTACTTC.

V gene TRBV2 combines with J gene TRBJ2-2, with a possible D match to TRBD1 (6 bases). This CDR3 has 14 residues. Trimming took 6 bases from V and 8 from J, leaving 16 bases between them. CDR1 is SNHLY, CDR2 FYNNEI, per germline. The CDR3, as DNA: TGTGCCAGCAGGATAACAATGGGGGCGGGGGAGCTGTTTTTT. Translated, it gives CASRITMGAGELFF.

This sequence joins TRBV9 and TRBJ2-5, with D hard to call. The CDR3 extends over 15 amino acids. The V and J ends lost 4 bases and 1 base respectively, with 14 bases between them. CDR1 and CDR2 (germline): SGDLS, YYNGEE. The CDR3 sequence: CASSTNPALQETQYF. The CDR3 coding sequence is TGTGCCAGCAGCACTAACCCCGCACTCCAAGAGACCCAGTACTTC.

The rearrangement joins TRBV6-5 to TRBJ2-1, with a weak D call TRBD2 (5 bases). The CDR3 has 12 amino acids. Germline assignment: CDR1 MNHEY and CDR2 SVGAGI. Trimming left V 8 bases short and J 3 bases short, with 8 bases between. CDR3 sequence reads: CASSGVYNEQFF. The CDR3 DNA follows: TGTGCCAGCTCCGGGGTCTACAATGAGCAGTTCTTC.

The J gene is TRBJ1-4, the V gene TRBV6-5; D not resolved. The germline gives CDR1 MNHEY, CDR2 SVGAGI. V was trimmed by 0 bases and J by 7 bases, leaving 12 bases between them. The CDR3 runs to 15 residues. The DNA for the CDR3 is TGTGCCAGCAGTTACTCTTCAACTTACGTTGAAAAACTGTTTTTT. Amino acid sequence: CASSYSSTYVEKLFF.

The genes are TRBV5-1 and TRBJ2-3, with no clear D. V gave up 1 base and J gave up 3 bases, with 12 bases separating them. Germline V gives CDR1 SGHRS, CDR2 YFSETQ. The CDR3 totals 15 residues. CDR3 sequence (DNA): TGCGCCAGCAGCTTGAAGTGGTCGGGTACAGATACGCAGTATTTT. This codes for CASSLKWSGTDTQYF.

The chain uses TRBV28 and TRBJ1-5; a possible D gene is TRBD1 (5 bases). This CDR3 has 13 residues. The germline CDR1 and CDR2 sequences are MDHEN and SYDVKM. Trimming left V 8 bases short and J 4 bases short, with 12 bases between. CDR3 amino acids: CASQGPRNQPQHF. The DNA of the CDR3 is TGTGCCAGCCAGGGCCCTCGGAATCAGCCCCAGCATTTT.

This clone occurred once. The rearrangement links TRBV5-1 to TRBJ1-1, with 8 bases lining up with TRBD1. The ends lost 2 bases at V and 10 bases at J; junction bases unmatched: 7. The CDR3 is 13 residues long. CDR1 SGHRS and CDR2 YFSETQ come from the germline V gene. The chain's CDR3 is CASSLQQGDGAFF. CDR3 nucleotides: TGCGCCAGCAGCTTACAACAGGGGGATGGAGCTTTCTTT.

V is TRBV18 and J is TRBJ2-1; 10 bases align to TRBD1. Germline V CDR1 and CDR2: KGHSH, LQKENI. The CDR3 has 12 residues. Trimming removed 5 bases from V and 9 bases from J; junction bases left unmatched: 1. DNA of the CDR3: TGTGCCAGCTCAGGGACAGGGGCTGAGCAGTTCTTC. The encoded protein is CASSGTGAEQFF.

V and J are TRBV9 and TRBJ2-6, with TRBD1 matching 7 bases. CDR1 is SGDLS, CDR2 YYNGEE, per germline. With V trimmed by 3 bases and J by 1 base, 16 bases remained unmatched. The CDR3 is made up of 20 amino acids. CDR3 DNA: TGTGCCAGCAGCGCGAACCGTGGGACAGTCAGTTTTTCTGGGGCCAACGTCCTGACTTTC. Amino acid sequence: CASSANRGTVSFSGANVLTF.

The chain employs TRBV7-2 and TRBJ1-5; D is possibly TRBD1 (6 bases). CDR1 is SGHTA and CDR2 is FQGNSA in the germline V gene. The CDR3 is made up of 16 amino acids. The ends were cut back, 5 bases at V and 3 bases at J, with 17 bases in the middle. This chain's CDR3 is CASSPTGLADNQPQHF. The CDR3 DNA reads TGTGCCAGCAGCCCGACAGGCCTCGCCGACAATCAGCCCCAGCATTTT.

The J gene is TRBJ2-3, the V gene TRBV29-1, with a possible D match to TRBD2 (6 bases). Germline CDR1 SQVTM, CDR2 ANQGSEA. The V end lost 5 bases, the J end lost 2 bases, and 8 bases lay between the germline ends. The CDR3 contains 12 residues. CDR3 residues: CSVRDFTDTQYF. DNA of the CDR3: TGCAGCGTTCGGGACTTCACAGATACGCAGTATTTT.